This TCR beta chain was documented in a study of shared clonotypes between healthy human individuals. This clone occurred once. Its specificity is not known. From germline, CDR1 is SGHNT and CDR2 YYREEE (reference sequence). This CDR3 has 12 amino acids. V trimming: 7 bases; J trimming: 7 bases; junction bases outside the gene matches: 5. Terminally differentiated effector memory CD45RA+ cells were excluded from the naive CD8 cells, which were CD45RO-negative and positively selected for CCR7. Study observations and caveats: Clonotype sharing across a handful of donors was observed for 4% to 5.5% of naive CD4 clonotypes.

This table comes from immunoSEQ multiplex PCR, and its TCRdb copy is limited to in-frame clones, with some not included. The data hold about 2.1 million clones, with approximately 92% observed a single time. This chain links TRBV5-4 with TRBJ2-4, with 7 bases lining up with TRBD2. The sequencing input was naive CD8+ T cells from PBMCs. The receptor comes from a man between 18 and 35 years old in good health. Some clones in this sample may be carry-over from other donors' samples. The DNA for the CDR3 is TGTGCCAGCGGGGAGGGCCCTAACATTCAGTACTTC. This translates into CASGEGPNIQYF.